A single sample is the source of the 3 T cell receptor beta chains below, sequenced in a study of technical replicates of blood from a few donors. Using immunoSEQ multiplex PCR, the repertoire was profiled, and TCRdb retains in-frame clones only, with some absent. In the table there are roughly 60,000 clones, roughly 90% of which are singletons. Sequenced input: PBMCs. The receptors derive from a human donor in good health. Some clones in this sample may be carry-over from other donors' samples.

This clone has just one count. The rearrangement joins TRBV5-1 to TRBJ1-6; D is undetermined. This CDR3 contains 13 residues. With 8 bases removed from V and 10 bases from J, the gap between germline ends came to 16 bases. Germline V gene lookup returns CDR1 SGHRS and CDR2 YFSETQ. The CDR3 reads CASTMAGWSPLHF. In DNA, the CDR3 is TGCGCCAGTACCATGGCGGGTTGGTCACCCCTCCACTTT. The full variable domain, with the rest looked up from reference TRBV5-1 and TRBJ1-6, is KAGVTQTPRYLIKTRGQQVTLSCSPISGHRSVSWYQQTPGQGLQFLFEYFSETQRNKGNFPGRFSGRQFSNSRSEMNVSTLELGDSALYLCASTMAGWSPLHFGNGTRLTVT.

The rearrangement uses TRBV19 and TRBJ1-1; no definite D call. CDR3 length: 14 amino acids. Germline values: CDR1 LNHDA, CDR2 SQIVND (reference sequence). V was trimmed by 0 bases and J by 1 base, leaving 6 bases between them. The CDR3 sequence: CASSIEASNTEAFF. Here the CDR3 DNA reads TGTGCCAGTAGTATAGAGGCATCGAACACTGAAGCTTTCTTT.

This clone was observed a single time. The CDR3 protein is CATSRETQGEDTQYF. The CDR3 DNA reads as TGTGCCACCAGCAGAGAGACACAGGGGGAAGATACGCAGTATTTT. The chain carries TRBV15 and TRBJ2-3; TRBD1 matches 8 bases. The CDR3 spans 15 residues. The V segment lost 0 bases and the J segment 5 bases; nucleotides outside the gene matches: 4. In germline, CDR1 is LNHNV, CDR2 YYDKDF (reference sequence).